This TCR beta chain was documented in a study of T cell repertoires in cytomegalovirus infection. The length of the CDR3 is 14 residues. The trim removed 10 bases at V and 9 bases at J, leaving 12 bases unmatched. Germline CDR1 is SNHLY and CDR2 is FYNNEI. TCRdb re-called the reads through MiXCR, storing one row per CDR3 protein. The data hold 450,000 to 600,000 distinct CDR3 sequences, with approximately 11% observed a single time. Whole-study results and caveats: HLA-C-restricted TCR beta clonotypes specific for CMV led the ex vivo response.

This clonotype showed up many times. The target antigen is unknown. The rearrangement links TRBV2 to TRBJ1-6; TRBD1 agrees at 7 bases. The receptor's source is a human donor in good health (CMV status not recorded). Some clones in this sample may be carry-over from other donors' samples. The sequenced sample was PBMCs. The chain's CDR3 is CAKEPGQRGSPLHF. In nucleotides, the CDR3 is TGTGCCAAAGAACCGGGACAGCGAGGTTCACCCCTCCACTTT.